The clone carrying this TCR beta chain came up once. Antigen specificity is unknown. Using immunoSEQ multiplex PCR, the repertoire was profiled, and TCRdb retains in-frame clones only, with some absent. Found here are roughly 120,000 clones, approximately 89% of them singletons; the top ten hold 1.5% to 2%. Germline values: CDR1 SGHTA, CDR2 FQGNSA. Trimming at V came to 5 bases and at J to 3 bases, leaving 6 bases not matched to a gene. This CDR3 is 15 amino acids long. This entry comes from a study of cytomegalovirus exposure and HLA in healthy donors. Overall study results and limits: Subsequent analysis showed first-cohort TCR clusters tending to co-occur in 120 validation repertoires. Specificity of a few CMV-associated chains for CMV antigens was verified in vitro.

The TCR comes from a man aged 18 to 30 in good health and CMV-seronegative. The source material was PBMCs. This sequence joins TRBV7-2 and TRBJ2-1; 8 bases are a match to TRBD2. CDR3 region: CASSPRRGDYNEQFF. The CDR3 bases are TGTGCCAGCAGCCCCCGGCGGGGGGACTACAATGAGCAGTTCTTC.